The source of this TCR beta chain is a study of tumor-infiltrating lymphocytes in primary liver carcinoma. In the study overall: The cohort included men and women aged 30 to 69 years. Sequencing of the samples generated roughly 3.65 to 8 million productive TCRbeta reads, with similar yields across tissue types. Staging placed the tumors at T1-T3 N0M0, and they measured 4.2 to 10 cm across.

Total RNA (around 510 ng) served as template for TCR beta cDNA synthesis primed by a constant-region primer. ARM-PCR, slightly modified, supplied the TCR beta libraries through three nested multiplex PCR rounds. For around 9 cycles apiece, the opening two PCR rounds ran with TRBV1-TRBV30 forward primers and a C-beta reverse primer. TCRdb fed the multiplex PCR reads into MiXCR, producing one record per CDR3 protein. The sample records 180,000 or so distinct CDR3 sequences, around 60% being singletons. Trimming cost V 1 base and J 0 bases; bases outside gene matches: 22. The CDR3 totals 23 residues. Overall study findings and caveats: The difference in top-250-clone fraction between tumors and blood was significant, favoring tumors (p = 0.039).

To note about this clonotype: What it binds is not known.

Germline DNA was also extracted, and blood RNA derived from unsorted whole blood. What was sequenced was peripheral blood. The rearrangement joins TRBV12-3 or TRBV12-4 to TRBJ2-1; TRBD2 aligns across 9 bases. The origin of this receptor is a man aged 35-49 years with primary liver carcinoma and hepatitis B virus infection. CDR3 DNA sequence: TGTGCCAGCAGTTTAGTTTTAAGGGTAGGGACTAGCAGTTCTCAGAGCTCCTACAATGAGCAGTTCTTC. Amino acid sequence: CASSLVLRVGTSSSQSSYNEQFF.